This T cell receptor (beta chain) was profiled in a study of identical twins. The ends lost 5 bases at V and 3 bases at J; junction bases unmatched: 4. The CDR3 covers 16 residues. Study-level results: Out-of-frame beta chain sequences displayed weaker excess sharing between twins. Fewer insertions marked abundant cord blood beta clonotypes; young adult naive trended weakly, memory not at all. For zero-insertion analyses, partial confounding could come from invariant MAIT and iNKT cells.

TCRdb re-derived calls from the 5' RACE reads in MiXCR, one entry per CDR3 protein. There are about 690,000 distinct CDR3 sequences in the sample; over 5% occur only once, and under 2% lies in the top ten. This clonotype was seen repeatedly, ten times or more. Its antigen is undetermined. This chain links TRBV12-3 or TRBV12-4 with TRBJ2-1; 13 positions match TRBD2. The specimen sequenced was naive T cells sorted from blood. The source is a man between 18 and 35 years old in good health. The DNA for the CDR3 is TGTGCCAGCAGTCCTGGGACTAGCGGGATCTACAATGAGCAGTTCTTC. Translated: CASSPGTSGIYNEQFF.